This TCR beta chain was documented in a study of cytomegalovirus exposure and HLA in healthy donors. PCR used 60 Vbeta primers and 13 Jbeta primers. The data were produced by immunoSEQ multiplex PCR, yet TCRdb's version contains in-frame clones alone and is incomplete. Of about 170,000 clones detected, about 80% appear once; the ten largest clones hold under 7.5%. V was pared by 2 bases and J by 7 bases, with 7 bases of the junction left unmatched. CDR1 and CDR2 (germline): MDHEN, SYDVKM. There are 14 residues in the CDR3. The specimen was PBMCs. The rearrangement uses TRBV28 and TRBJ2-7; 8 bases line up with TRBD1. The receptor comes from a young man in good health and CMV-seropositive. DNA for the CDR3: TGTGCCAGCAGTTTAGGCGGACAGGGTAGAGAGCAGTACTTC. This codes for CASSLGGQGREQYF.